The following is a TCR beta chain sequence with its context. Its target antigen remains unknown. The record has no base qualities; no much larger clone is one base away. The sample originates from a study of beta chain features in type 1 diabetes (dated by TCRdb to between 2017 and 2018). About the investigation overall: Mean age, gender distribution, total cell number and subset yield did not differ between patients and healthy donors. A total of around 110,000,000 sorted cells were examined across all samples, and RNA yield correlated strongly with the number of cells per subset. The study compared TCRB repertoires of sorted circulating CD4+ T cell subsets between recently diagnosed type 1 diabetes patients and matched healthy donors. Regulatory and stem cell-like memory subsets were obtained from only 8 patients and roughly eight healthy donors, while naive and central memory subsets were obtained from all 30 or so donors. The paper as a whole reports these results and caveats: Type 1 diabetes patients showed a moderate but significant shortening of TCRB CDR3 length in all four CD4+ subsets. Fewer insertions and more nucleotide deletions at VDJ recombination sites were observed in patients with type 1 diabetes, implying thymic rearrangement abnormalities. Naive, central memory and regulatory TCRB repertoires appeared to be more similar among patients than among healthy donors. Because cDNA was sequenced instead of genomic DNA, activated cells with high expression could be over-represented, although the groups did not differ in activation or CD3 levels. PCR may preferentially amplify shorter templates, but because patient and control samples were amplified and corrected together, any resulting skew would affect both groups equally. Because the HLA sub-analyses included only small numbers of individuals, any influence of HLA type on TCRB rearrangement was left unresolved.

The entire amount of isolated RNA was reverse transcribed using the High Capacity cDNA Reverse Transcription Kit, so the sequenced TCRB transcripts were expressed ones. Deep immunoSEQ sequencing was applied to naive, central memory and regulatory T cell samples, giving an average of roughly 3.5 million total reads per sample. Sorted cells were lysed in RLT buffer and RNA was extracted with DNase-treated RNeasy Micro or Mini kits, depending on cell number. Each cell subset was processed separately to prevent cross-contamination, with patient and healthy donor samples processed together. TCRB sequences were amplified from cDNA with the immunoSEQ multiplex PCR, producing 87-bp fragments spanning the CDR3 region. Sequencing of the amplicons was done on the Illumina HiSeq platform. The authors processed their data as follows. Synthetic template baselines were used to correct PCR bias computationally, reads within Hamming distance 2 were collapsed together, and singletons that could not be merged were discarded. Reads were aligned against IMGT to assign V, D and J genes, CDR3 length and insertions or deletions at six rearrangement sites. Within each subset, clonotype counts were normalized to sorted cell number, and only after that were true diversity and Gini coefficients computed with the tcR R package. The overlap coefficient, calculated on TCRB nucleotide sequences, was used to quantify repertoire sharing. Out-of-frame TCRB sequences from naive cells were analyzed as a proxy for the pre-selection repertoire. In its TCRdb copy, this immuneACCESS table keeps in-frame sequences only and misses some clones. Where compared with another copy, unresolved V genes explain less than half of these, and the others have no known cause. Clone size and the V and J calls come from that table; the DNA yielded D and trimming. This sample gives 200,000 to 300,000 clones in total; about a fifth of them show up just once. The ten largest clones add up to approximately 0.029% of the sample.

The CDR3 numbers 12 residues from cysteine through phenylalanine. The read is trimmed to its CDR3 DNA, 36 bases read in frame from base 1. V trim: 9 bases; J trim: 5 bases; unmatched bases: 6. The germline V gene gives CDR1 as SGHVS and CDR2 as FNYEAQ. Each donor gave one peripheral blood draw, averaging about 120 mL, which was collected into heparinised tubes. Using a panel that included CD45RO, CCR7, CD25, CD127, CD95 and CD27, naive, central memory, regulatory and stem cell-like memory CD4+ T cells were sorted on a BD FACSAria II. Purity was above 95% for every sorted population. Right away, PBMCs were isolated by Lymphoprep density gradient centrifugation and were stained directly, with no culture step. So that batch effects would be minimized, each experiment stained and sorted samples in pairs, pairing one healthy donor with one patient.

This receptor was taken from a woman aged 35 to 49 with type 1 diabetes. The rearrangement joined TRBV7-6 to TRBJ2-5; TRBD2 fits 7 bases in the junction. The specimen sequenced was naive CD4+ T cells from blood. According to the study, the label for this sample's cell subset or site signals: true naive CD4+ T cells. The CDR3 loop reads CASRGVGETQYF. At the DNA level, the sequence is TGTGCCAGTCGGGGGGTTGGGGAGACCCAGTACTTC.